The clone carrying this TCR beta chain was counted between two and nine times. Trimming left V 1 base short and J 5 bases short, with 5 bases between. The CDR3 extends over 12 amino acids. Per the germline V gene, CDR1 is SGHTA and CDR2 is FQGTGA. This specimen belongs to a study of blood T cell repertoires in COVID-19. Authors' analysis steps: Researchers report that nucleated cell counts were estimated from reference gene primer amplification. Assay used: immunoSEQ multiplex PCR; TCRdb lists only in-frame clones, some missing. For V, J and clone size, that table is used; D and trimming come from the DNA. The sample records around 100,000 clones, around 86% being singletons.

The specimen was peripheral blood. This receptor was identified in a man between 60 and 70 years old with COVID-19, enrolled during active disease. The J gene is TRBJ1-1, the V gene TRBV7-3, with D unresolved. CDR3: CASSLIRTEAFF. CDR3 nucleotide sequence: TGTGCCAGCAGCTTAATCCGGACTGAAGCTTTCTTT.